This record covers a single T cell receptor beta chain. Its antigen remains unidentified. The record originates from a study of long-term antiretroviral therapy in people with HIV. Researchers secured at least one pre-ART and at least two post-ART PBMC samples from each donor. Run at survey level, the immunoSEQ assay was version v3.0. This table comes from immunoSEQ multiplex PCR, and its TCRdb copy is limited to in-frame clones, with some not included. The table includes 19,000 or so clones, 65% to 85% detected once. The study, taken as a whole, reports: ART preceded a rise in diversity that nonetheless stayed lower than in transplant donor controls. It was not possible to obtain data on ART adherence, viral resistance or therapy changes.

V was pared by 2 bases and J by 5 bases, with 15 bases between. Germline CDR1 and CDR2: SGHAT and FQNNGV. The CDR3 consists of 15 residues. This TCR was recovered from a man in his late teens or twenties with HIV. V usage is TRBV11-2 and J usage is TRBJ1-1; D is possibly TRBD1 (6 bases). Sequencing used unsorted PBMCs, obtained 0.9 years after starting antiretroviral therapy. For the CDR3, the DNA is TGTGCCAGCAGCTTATTACAGGGCGGTGAGACTGAAGCTTTCTTT. It encodes CASSLLQGGETEAFF. Variable domain in full (rest from reference TRBV11-2 and TRBJ1-1): EAGVAQSPRYKIIEKRQSVAFWCNPISGHATLYWYQQILGQGPKLLIQFQNNGVVDDSQLPKDRFSAERLKGVDSTLKIQPAKLEDSAVYLCASSLLQGGETEAFFGQGTRLTVV.